The TCR beta chain described here comes from a study of cytomegalovirus exposure and HLA in healthy donors. Study findings and constraints: It has been reported that TCR beta sequences accurately predicted the HLA-A and HLA-B alleles of most subjects. About 87% or about 30% of the time was how often most TCR beta V segments were productive, according to an earlier analysis. High specificity and sensitivity for cytomegalovirus status were reported for the classifier.

Concerning this clone: Antigen specificity is unknown.

Germline V gene sequence: CDR1 SNHLY, CDR2 FYNNEI. The length of the CDR3 is 14 residues. With 4 bases clipped from V and 2 bases from J, the junction kept 3 bases outside the gene matches. PCR was performed using 60 Vbeta and 13 Jbeta primers. Generated by immunoSEQ multiplex PCR, the TCRdb table keeps only in-frame clones and is missing some. The sample carries about 160,000 clones, around 88% recorded once. The source is a woman aged 18-29 years in good health and CMV-seronegative. J is TRBJ2-7 and V is TRBV2, with 9 bases matching TRBD1. Sample: PBMCs. CDR3 sequence: CASSVDRGTYEQYF. In nucleotides, the CDR3 is TGTGCCAGCAGTGTGGACAGGGGAACCTACGAGCAGTACTTC.